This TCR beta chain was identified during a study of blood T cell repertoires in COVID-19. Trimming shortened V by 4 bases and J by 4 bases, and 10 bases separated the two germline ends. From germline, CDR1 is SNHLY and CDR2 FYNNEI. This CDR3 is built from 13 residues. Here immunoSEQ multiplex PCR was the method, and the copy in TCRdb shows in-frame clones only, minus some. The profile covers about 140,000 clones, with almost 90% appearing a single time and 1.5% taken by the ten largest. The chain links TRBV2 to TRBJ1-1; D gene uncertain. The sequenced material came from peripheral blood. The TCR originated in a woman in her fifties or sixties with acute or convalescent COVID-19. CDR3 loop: CASSAEYGTEAFF. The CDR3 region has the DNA TGTGCCAGCAGTGCGGAGTACGGCACTGAAGCTTTCTTT.